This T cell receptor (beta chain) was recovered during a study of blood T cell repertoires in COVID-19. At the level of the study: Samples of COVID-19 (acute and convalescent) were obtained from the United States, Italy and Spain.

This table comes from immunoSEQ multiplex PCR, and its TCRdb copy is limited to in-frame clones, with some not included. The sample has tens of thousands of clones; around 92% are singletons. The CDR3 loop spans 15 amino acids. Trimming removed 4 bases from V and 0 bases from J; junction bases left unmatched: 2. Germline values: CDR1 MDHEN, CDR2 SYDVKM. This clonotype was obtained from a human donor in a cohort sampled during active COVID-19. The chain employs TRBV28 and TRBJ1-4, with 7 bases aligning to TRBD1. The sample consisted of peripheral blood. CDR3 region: CASSSTGATNEKLFF. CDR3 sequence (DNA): TGTGCCAGCAGTTCAACAGGGGCAACTAATGAAAAACTGTTTTTT.